Presented here are 21 T cell receptor beta chains from one specimen sequenced in a study of blood T cells in healthy people across ages. Then a second PCR, running about 7 to 11 cycles, was carried out with a sample-barcoded 5' primer and a J-beta primer mix. MiXCR, run by TCRdb on the 5' RACE reads, gives a single entry per CDR3 protein. The sample records some 700,000 distinct CDR3 sequences, roughly 43% being singletons. Sequenced material: blood. The origin of the receptors is a woman aged 55 to 70 in good health.

This chain links TRBV20-1 with TRBJ1-2; 7 bases agree with TRBD1. There are 15 residues in the CDR3. J lost 0 bases, V lost 6 bases, and 10 bases had no gene match. The germline V gene encodes CDR1 DFQATT and CDR2 SNEGSKA (reference sequence). CDR3 region: CSARRQGTANYGYTF. In DNA, the CDR3 is TGCAGTGCCCGGCGGCAGGGGACAGCTAACTATGGCTACACCTTC.

As to this clonotype: At one of its ends the junction is not consistent with the germline gene, which may arise from a read error. The V gene is TRBV12-3 or TRBV12-4, the J gene TRBJ2-7; unclear D gene. The CDR3 loop spans 15 amino acids. The CDR3 is CTSSFILEASYGQYF. DNA of the CDR3: TGTACCAGCAGTTTTATCCTTGAGGCCTCCTACGGGCAGTACTTC.

This clonotype was seen more than once but under ten times. V gene TRBV29-1 combines with J gene TRBJ1-6; TRBD1 is a possible D gene (5 bases). Trimming cost V 5 bases and J 7 bases, with 15 bases left between them. CDR1 and CDR2 from the germline V gene are SQVTM and ANQGSEA. This CDR3 is built from 14 residues. CDR3 nucleotide sequence: TGCAGCGTTCGGTTGCAGGGTACCAATTCACCCCTCCACTTT. It encodes CSVRLQGTNSPLHF.

In this sample, this clonotype turned up a few times. The chain has TRBV6-2 or TRBV6-3 and TRBJ2-4; 7 bases are shared with TRBD1. The J call may be wrong; the DNA end is better matched by TRBJ2-7. From germline, CDR1 is MNHEY and CDR2 SVGEGT. The length of the CDR3 is 18 residues. The CDR3 DNA follows: TGTGCCAGCAGCAAAATAAAATATCGACAGGGCGAAATTGGCGAGCAGTACTTC. Translated: CASSKIKYRQGEIGEQYF.

This chain uses TRBV11-2 with TRBJ2-7, with 7 positions matching TRBD2. Trimming removed 6 bases from V and 1 base from J; junction bases left unmatched: 9. This CDR3 spans 15 amino acids. The V gene's germline CDR1 is SGHAT and CDR2 FQNNGV. The CDR3 region has the DNA TGTGCCAGCAGTGCGGGAGTGGGGGAGTCCTACGAGCAGTACTTC. This encodes CASSAGVGESYEQYF.

Many counts were recorded for this clonotype. The chain carries TRBV27 and TRBJ2-7; D remains ambiguous. The CDR3 consists of 12 residues. V lost 2 bases, J lost 4 bases, and 6 bases lay in between. CDR1 is MNHEY and CDR2 is SMNVEV in the germline V gene (reference sequence). The CDR3 region is CASSLNGYEQYF. DNA for the CDR3: TGTGCCAGCAGTTTAAACGGATACGAGCAGTACTTC.

About this clonotype: Possible read error: a much larger clone is one base away. The J gene is TRBJ2-4, the V gene TRBV5-6; 9 nucleotides match TRBD1. The DNA end is a closer match to TRBJ2-7, so the J assignment may be wrong. Germline V gene lookup returns CDR1 SGHDT and CDR2 YYEEEE. The CDR3 has 15 residues. The CDR3: CASSWGTGISYEQYF. The CDR3 bases are TGTGCCAGCAGCTGGGGGACAGGGATTTCCTACGAGCAGTACTTC.

This clonotype was seen ten or more times. The V and J genes are TRBV5-1 and TRBJ2-5; D gene uncertain. The CDR3 covers 14 residues. The V and J ends lost 1 base and 0 bases respectively, with 7 bases between them. Germline CDR1 and CDR2: SGHRS and YFSETQ. For the CDR3, the DNA is TGCGCCAGCAGCTTGAGGTCAGACCAAGAGACCCAGTACTTC. It codes for CASSLRSDQETQYF.

The rearrangement uses TRBV4-2 and TRBJ1-5; D uncertain. V was clipped by 1 base and J by 2 bases, with 9 bases between them. The length of the CDR3 is 15 residues. The V gene's germline CDR1 is LGHNA and CDR2 YNFKEQ. The CDR3 spells CASSQGGLGNQPQHF. CDR3 nucleotide sequence: TGTGCCAGCAGCCAAGGAGGTCTGGGCAATCAGCCCCAGCATTTT.

The CDR3 region has the DNA TGTGCCAGCAGTCCAGAAAGTGCGTTCGCTTTCTTT. Protein: CASSPESAFAFF. This chain links TRBV7-9 with TRBJ1-1; D is unresolved. Per germline, CDR1 SEHNR and CDR2 FQNEAQ (reference sequence). The CDR3 runs to 12 residues. Deletions cut 6 bases from V and 11 bases from J, with 16 bases between.

This clonotype was observed a few times. Here the CDR3 reads CATSRAGGGETQYF. For the CDR3, the DNA is TGTGCCACCAGCAGAGCGGGGGGCGGCGAGACCCAGTACTTC. The chain is built from TRBV15 and TRBJ2-5, with a weak D call TRBD2 (7 bases). Trimming stripped 1 base from V and 5 bases from J, with 11 bases between. Germline CDR1 reads LNHNV; CDR2 reads YYDKDF (reference sequence). The CDR3 contains 14 residues.

This rearrangement joins TRBV28 to TRBJ2-1; D gene unclear. Germline V gene sequence: CDR1 MDHEN, CDR2 SYDVKM. There are 12 residues in the CDR3. Trimming shortened V by 5 bases and J by 3 bases, and 5 bases separated the two germline ends. In DNA form, the CDR3 reads TGTGCCAGCAGTCCAATCTACAATGAGCAGTTCTTC. This gives the protein CASSPIYNEQFF.

The J gene is TRBJ2-5, the V gene TRBV20-1, with 14 bases fitting TRBD2. Trimming removed 6 bases from V and 11 bases from J; junction bases left unmatched: 23. The germline V gene encodes CDR1 DFQATT and CDR2 SNEGSKA (reference sequence). The length of the CDR3 is 18 residues. The CDR3 spells CSALTSGGARVSYNEQYF. The DNA of the CDR3 is TGCAGTGCCCTGACTAGCGGGGGGGCCAGGGTATCCTACAATGAGCAGTACTTC.

This clonotype was recorded many times. V usage is TRBV13 and J usage is TRBJ2-1; 12 bases match TRBD1. CDR1 is PRHDT, CDR2 FYEKMQ, per germline (reference sequence). The CDR3 length is 17 residues. J gave up 7 bases and V 0 bases, and 7 bases lay outside the gene matches. CDR3 nucleotide sequence: TGTGCCAGCAGCTTAGGACTTTTGGGACAGGGGGCAAATGAGCAGTTCTTC. It is translated as CASSLGLLGQGANEQFF.

This clonotype was counted between two and nine times. The chain recombines TRBV7-2 with TRBJ2-1; 10 nucleotides align to TRBD2. Unmatched junction bases numbered 14, after V lost 3 bases and J lost 6 bases. Looked up from germline, CDR1 is SGHTA and CDR2 is FQGNSA. The CDR3 totals 18 residues. The CDR3 sequence: CASSFYGTSAPRGNEQFF. The DNA for the CDR3 is TGTGCCAGCAGCTTTTACGGGACTAGCGCTCCTCGAGGCAATGAGCAGTTCTTC.

This clonotype was seen a few times. This chain connects TRBV7-9 to TRBJ2-7, with 11 bases aligning to TRBD1. The CDR3 totals 17 residues. Per the germline V gene, CDR1 is SEHNR and CDR2 is FQNEAQ (reference sequence). The trim removed 4 bases at V and 0 bases at J, leaving 8 bases unmatched. The CDR3, as DNA: TGTGCCAGCAGCTCCCCCGGGACAGGGGGAGGCTCCTACGAGCAGTACTTC. Translated: CASSSPGTGGGSYEQYF.

Comments on this clonotype: A single base separates this from a much larger clone, so it may be a read error. The chain couples TRBV4-1 to TRBJ2-1, with unresolved D. The V and J ends lost 0 bases and 13 bases respectively, with 22 bases between them. CDR3 length equals 16 residues. Germline values: CDR1 MGHRA, CDR2 YSYEKL. CDR3 loop: CASSQEGRARNGDQFF. CDR3 bases: TGCGCCAGCAGCCAAGAAGGAAGGGCCCGAAACGGTGATCAGTTCTTC.

This clonotype occurred once. The chain joins TRBV7-9 to TRBJ2-3, with 9 bases identical to TRBD2. From germline, CDR1 is SEHNR and CDR2 FQNEAQ (reference sequence). This CDR3 contains 16 residues. V was clipped by 0 bases and J by 3 bases; unmatched bases: 4. The CDR3 loop is CASSLALAGLTDTQYF. The DNA for the CDR3 is TGTGCCAGCAGCTTAGCGCTAGCGGGGCTAACAGATACGCAGTATTTT.

This clonotype was seen a few times. This chain joins TRBV5-6 and TRBJ1-2; D might be TRBD1 (6 bases). With 3 bases removed from V and 8 bases from J, the gap between germline ends came to 14 bases. Germline V lookup: CDR1 SGHDT, CDR2 YYEEEE. The CDR3 runs to 13 residues. The CDR3 spells CASSSTGYPGYTF. In nucleotides, the CDR3 is TGTGCCAGCAGCTCTACAGGGTACCCAGGCTACACCTTC.

This clonotype was recorded at least ten times. The DNA for the CDR3 is TGCGCCAGCAGCCCCCGACCACAGGACGGCACCTTGAACACTGAAGCTTTCTTT. This sequence encodes CASSPRPQDGTLNTEAFF. This chain uses TRBV5-1 with TRBJ1-1, with D perhaps matching TRBD1 (5 bases). Deletions cut 4 bases from V and 0 bases from J, with 22 bases between. This CDR3 is built from 18 residues. Germline V lookup: CDR1 SGHRS, CDR2 YFSETQ.

J is TRBJ1-2 and V is TRBV10-3; 8 bases agree with TRBD1. CDR3 length: 13 amino acids. Trimming took 6 bases from V and 4 from J; bases not matched to a gene: 4. Germline CDR1 ENHRY, CDR2 SYGVKD. The CDR3 sequence: CAISRGQGYGYTF. CDR3 in DNA: TGTGCCATCAGCCGAGGACAGGGCTATGGCTACACCTTC.